This T cell receptor beta chain was found in a study of cytomegalovirus exposure and HLA in healthy donors. Germline-derived CDR1 and CDR2 are MNHNS and SASEGT. The CDR3 sequence is 13 residues long. V dropped 3 bases and J dropped 5 bases, with 11 bases sitting between them. Study findings and constraints: According to an earlier analysis, most TCR beta V segments yielded productive rearrangements about 87% or about 30% of the time. Immune exposure data for these donors was limited to CMV serostatus.

About this clone: Antigen specificity is unknown.

In the PCR, 60 Vbeta and 13 Jbeta primers were used. Generated by immunoSEQ multiplex PCR, the TCRdb table keeps only in-frame clones and is missing some. This sample contains 85,000 to 90,000 clones. The genes are TRBV6-1 and TRBJ2-7, with D maybe TRBD1 (5 bases). This sequence originates from a man aged 45 to 65 in good health and CMV-seropositive. Material for sequencing was PBMCs. CDR3: CASSDGQIHEQYV. CDR3 sequence (DNA): TGTGCCAGCAGTGATGGACAAATCCACGAGCAGTACGTC.